This T cell receptor beta chain was identified in a study of T-cell reconstitution after alpha-beta-depleted transplantation in children. The study's findings and limits: Approximately two months post-transplant, alpha-beta T cells reportedly originated from several hundred expanded graft clones. Diversity and T-cell counts at one year after transplant derived mostly from new T cells. Recipient T cells and thymic progenitors that survived were the source of the high TCRbeta diversity seen at day 60 in some patients.

During its preparation, the TCRbeta library received unique molecular identifiers. MiXCR was run by TCRdb on the PCR reads, yielding one entry per CDR3 protein. Found here are about 600,000 distinct CDR3 sequences, 23% of them singletons; the top ten hold around 14%. This clonotype was counted ten times or more. Its cognate antigen is unknown. This CDR3 comprises 19 residues. Germline V gene lookup returns CDR1 SGHAT and CDR2 FQNNGV. V lost 3 bases, J lost 4 bases, and 13 bases stayed unmatched. This sequence joins TRBV11-2 and TRBJ2-1, with 12 bases lining up with TRBD2. The sequence came from a boy younger than two who had a stem cell transplant for acute myeloid leukemia, so the T cells may come from the graft donor. Sequences were derived from PBMCs, mostly from graft donor cells, sampled 360 days after TCRalphabeta/CD19-depleted stem cell transplant. The CDR3 region has the DNA TGTGCCAGCAGCTTGCCAAAGACTAGCGGGGGCGCCCGGTACAATGAGCAGTTCTTC. As protein: CASSLPKTSGGARYNEQFF.